These 25 T cell receptor beta chains were all obtained from the same sample, sequenced in a study of T-cell reconstitution after alpha-beta-depleted transplantation in children. A library of TCRbeta sequences, prepared with unique molecular identifiers, was generated. MiXCR, applied by TCRdb to the PCR reads, yields one record per CDR3 protein. The sample includes approximately 980,000 distinct CDR3 sequences, around 30% seen only once; the top ten take 25% to 35%. The sequences come from PBMCs, mostly from graft donor cells, collected 360 days after TCRalphabeta/CD19-depleted stem cell transplant. The receptors shown here come from a boy younger than two who had a stem cell transplant for SCID, so the T cells may come from the graft donor.

The genes are TRBV20-1 and TRBJ2-3; 12 bases are shared with TRBD2. Germline V gene lookup returns CDR1 DFQATT and CDR2 SNEGSKA (reference sequence). V shed 5 bases and J 10 bases; nucleotides not matched to a gene: 13. This CDR3 contains 15 residues. The CDR3 spells CSAGRLAGAPGAQYF. For the CDR3, the DNA is TGCAGTGCTGGGAGACTAGCGGGGGCCCCAGGCGCGCAGTATTTT.

This chain connects TRBV18 to TRBJ2-3; D assignment may be TRBD1 or TRBD2 (6 bases each). Germline V lookup: CDR1 KGHSH, CDR2 LQKENI. Trimming shortened V by 4 bases and J by 2 bases, and 10 bases separated the two germline ends. CDR3 length equals 14 residues. CDR3 sequence: CASSHPGATDTQYF. The DNA for the CDR3 is TGTGCCAGCTCACACCCGGGGGCCACAGATACGCAGTATTTT.

The chain couples TRBV24-1 to TRBJ2-3, with D perhaps matching TRBD2 (6 bases). This CDR3 is built from 14 residues. Germline CDR1 KGHDR, CDR2 SFDVKD. Between the trimmed V and J ends, which lost 5 bases and 4 bases, there was a span of 12 bases. For the CDR3, the DNA is TGTGCCACCAGTGGTCAGCGGGCCGCAGATACGCAGTATTTT. It encodes CATSGQRAADTQYF.

This chain uses TRBV7-2 with TRBJ2-5; D perhaps matches TRBD2 (6 bases). Germline V gene lookup returns CDR1 SGHTA and CDR2 FQGNSA. There are 15 residues in the CDR3. The V end lost 3 bases, the J end lost 7 bases, and 18 bases lay between the germline ends. DNA for the CDR3: TGTGCCAGCAGCTTTATGGCTAGCGCCACGGGGACCCAGTACTTC. Residues: CASSFMASATGTQYF.

The V gene is TRBV12-3 or TRBV12-4, the J gene TRBJ2-3, with no clear D. There are 17 residues in the CDR3. Trimming took 3 bases from V and 0 from J, leaving 16 bases between them. CDR3 DNA sequence: TGTGCCAGCAGTTTTCTCCAGGTGAGAGGAAGCACAGATACGCAGTATTTT. Translated: CASSFLQVRGSTDTQYF.

The rearrangement uses TRBV20-1 and TRBJ2-7, with 9 bases matching TRBD1. The CDR3 spans 15 residues. Germline CDR1 and CDR2: DFQATT and SNEGSKA (reference sequence). Trimming cost V 7 bases and J 3 bases; bases outside gene matches: 13. The CDR3 sequence is CSVKGPDRGFYEQYF. The CDR3 DNA reads as TGCAGTGTTAAAGGTCCCGACAGGGGGTTCTACGAGCAGTACTTC.

This clonotype has more than one count but fewer than ten. The chain is built from TRBV7-2 and TRBJ2-7, with no clear D. V was trimmed by 2 bases and J by 4 bases, leaving 9 bases between them. The CDR3 sequence is 13 residues long. Germline V gene sequence: CDR1 SGHTA, CDR2 FQGNSA. CDR3 DNA: TGTGCCAGCAGCTTATACGGCAAATACGAGCAGTACTTC. This gives the protein CASSLYGKYEQYF.

The table lists this clonotype with a count of one. The V call is TRBV7-6, the J call TRBJ2-2; D is unresolved. Germline CDR1 SGHVS, CDR2 FNYEAQ. V was cut by 2 bases and J by 6 bases, with 7 bases left in between. The CDR3 sequence is 13 residues long. The CDR3 DNA reads TGTGCCAGCAGCTTATTTTTTGCCGGGGAGCTGTTTTTT. Residues: CASSLFFAGELFF.

This chain connects TRBV2 to TRBJ2-3, with D perhaps TRBD2 (5 bases). In germline, CDR1 is SNHLY, CDR2 FYNNEI. V lost 7 bases and J 2 bases, leaving 16 bases between the germline ends. The CDR3 contains 15 residues. The CDR3 loop is CASKFSGVPTDTQYF. The CDR3 nucleotides read TGTGCCAGCAAGTTCTCCGGGGTCCCCACAGATACGCAGTATTTT. Using reference TRBV2 and TRBJ2-3 for the parts outside the CDR3, the full variable domain is EPEVTQTPSHQVTQMGQEVILRCVPISNHLYFYWYRQILGQKVEFLVSFYNNEISEKSEIFDDQFSVERPDGSNFTLKIRSTKLEDSAMYFCASKFSGVPTDTQYFGPGTRLTVL.

This clonotype has a handful of counts. V usage is TRBV5-1 and J usage is TRBJ2-1; 14 bases align to TRBD2. V gave up 4 bases and J gave up 2 bases; unmatched junction bases: 11. This CDR3 region has 19 residues. Germline assignment: CDR1 SGHRS and CDR2 YFSETQ. CDR3 loop: CASSGLAGGPNGTYNEQFF. CDR3 in DNA: TGCGCCAGCAGCGGACTAGCGGGGGGCCCCAATGGGACCTACAATGAGCAGTTCTTC. The full variable domain, with the rest looked up from reference TRBV5-1 and TRBJ2-1, is KAGVTQTPRYLIKTRGQQVTLSCSPISGHRSVSWYQQTPGQGLQFLFEYFSETQRNKGNFPGRFSGRQFSNSRSEMNVSTLELGDSALYLCASSGLAGGPNGTYNEQFFGPGTRLTVL.

This clonotype was detected only a few times. This chain uses TRBV6-2 or TRBV6-3 with TRBJ2-7; D uncertain. V was cut by 5 bases and J by 2 bases, with 7 bases left in between. Germline values: CDR1 MNHEY, CDR2 SVGEGT. The CDR3 covers 12 residues. The CDR3: CASSAYPYEQYF. In DNA form, the CDR3 reads TGTGCCAGCAGTGCCTACCCCTACGAGCAGTACTTC.

The V gene is TRBV9, the J gene TRBJ2-1; 9 bases are shared with TRBD2. CDR3 length: 15 residues. From germline, CDR1 is SGDLS and CDR2 YYNGEE. After removal of 0 bases from V and 3 bases from J, the junction contained 1 base not matched to a gene. Here the CDR3 reads CASSVEAGGYNEQFF. Written as DNA, the CDR3 is TGTGCCAGCAGCGTAGAAGCGGGAGGCTACAATGAGCAGTTCTTC.

The genes are TRBV29-1 and TRBJ2-7; 7 nucleotides agree with TRBD1. Trimming at V came to 7 bases and at J to 6 bases, leaving 12 bases not matched to a gene. The CDR3 loop spans 13 amino acids. Germline V gene sequence: CDR1 SQVTM, CDR2 ANQGSEA. The chain's CDR3 is CSAARDSRSEQYF. CDR3 sequence (DNA): TGCAGCGCAGCTCGGGACAGTCGTTCCGAGCAGTACTTC.

V usage is TRBV12-3 or TRBV12-4 and J usage is TRBJ2-1, with 9 bases that match TRBD2. The ends lost 6 bases at V and 4 bases at J; junction bases unmatched: 7. The CDR3 loop spans 15 amino acids. CDR3 DNA sequence: TGTGCCAGCAGGCCTAGACTAGCGGCATACAATGAGCAGTTCTTC. Translated, it gives CASRPRLAAYNEQFF.

In its sample, this clonotype was seen a few times. V gene TRBV27 combines with J gene TRBJ2-7, with 12 bases that match TRBD2. This CDR3 region has 15 residues. The junction had 4 bases not matched to a gene; V was cut back by 4 bases and J by 3 bases. Germline values: CDR1 MNHEY, CDR2 SMNVEV (reference sequence). CDR3 in DNA: TGTGCCAGCAGTTCTCCGACTAGCGGGGGCTACGAGCAGTACTTC. Translated: CASSSPTSGGYEQYF.

This clonotype was observed a handful of times. The V gene is TRBV12-3 or TRBV12-4, the J gene TRBJ2-4; 11 nucleotides match TRBD1. The CDR3 runs 16 residues. Losses at the gene ends were 6 bases for V and 6 bases for J; bases not matched to a gene: 10. The CDR3 reads CASRRHGTGGRNIQYF. DNA of the CDR3: TGTGCCAGCAGGCGACACGGGACAGGGGGACGAAACATTCAGTACTTC.

This clonotype turned up a few times. V and J are TRBV27 and TRBJ2-4; D call uncertain. The CDR3 has 16 amino acids. Trimming removed 7 bases at V and 0 bases at J, with 16 bases between. The germline V gene encodes CDR1 MNHEY and CDR2 SMNVEV (reference sequence). CDR3 protein: CASIIGPRVAKNIQYF. The CDR3 DNA is TGTGCCAGCATCATTGGGCCCCGGGTAGCCAAAAACATTCAGTACTTC.

This clonotype was recorded a few times. The DNA for the CDR3 is TGTGCCAGCGAAACGTGGAATGAGCAGTTCTTC. It encodes CASETWNEQFF. This chain uses TRBV6-4 with TRBJ2-1; no definite D call. The CDR3 is 11 residues long. The ends were cut back, 8 bases at V and 7 bases at J, with 9 bases in the middle. The germline CDR1 and CDR2 sequences are MRHNA and SNTAGT.

The V gene is TRBV15, the J gene TRBJ2-2; D might be TRBD1 (6 bases). V lost 0 bases to trimming and J lost 4 bases, with 9 bases between them. The germline V gene has CDR1 LNHNV and CDR2 YYDKDF (reference sequence). This CDR3 is 15 amino acids long. CDR3 region: CATSREGHSTGELFF. DNA for the CDR3: TGTGCCACCAGCAGAGAGGGACACAGCACCGGGGAGCTGTTTTTT.

This chain uses TRBV12-3 or TRBV12-4 with TRBJ1-4, with TRBD1 as a possible D gene (6 bases). This CDR3 has 16 amino acids. V lost 4 bases to trimming and J lost 1 base, with 13 bases between them. The DNA for the CDR3 is TGTGCCAGCAGTTCTCCAGGGGTGGGAACTAATGAAAAACTGTTTTTT. It specifies CASSSPGVGTNEKLFF.

This clonotype was counted a few times. In DNA, the CDR3 is TGTGCCAGCAGCCTTCGGGGGGCTAGATTGTCCGATACGCAGTATTTT. This gives the protein CASSLRGARLSDTQYF. The rearrangement links TRBV7-9 to TRBJ2-3; perhaps TRBD2 as D (7 bases). Germline V CDR1 and CDR2: SEHNR, FQNEAQ (reference sequence). The V gene lost 5 bases and the J gene lost 6 bases, with 21 bases spanning the gap. This CDR3 region has 16 residues.

The rearrangement links TRBV27 to TRBJ2-1; perhaps TRBD2 as D (6 bases). V was shortened by 7 bases and J by 9 bases, with 22 bases between the two germline ends. This CDR3 comprises 15 residues. Germline-derived CDR1 and CDR2 are MNHEY and SMNVEV (reference sequence). The CDR3 spells CASISENHPGSEQFF. As DNA, the CDR3 is TGTGCCAGCATTTCGGAAAACCACCCCGGGAGTGAGCAGTTCTTC.

As regards this clonotype: Germline is not matched at one junction end, which may reflect a read error. CDR3 amino acids: CASSYWGGSGANVLTF. CDR3 nucleotide sequence: TGTGCCAGCAGCTACTGGGGGGGCTCTGGGGCCAACGTCCTGACTTTC. This rearrangement joins TRBV6-5 to TRBJ2-6, with 7 bases fitting TRBD2. This CDR3 region has 16 residues. Germline values: CDR1 MNHEY, CDR2 SVGAGI.

This clonotype has more than one count but fewer than ten. This sequence joins TRBV29-1 and TRBJ2-4; 8 nucleotides agree with TRBD2. The CDR3 is 12 amino acids. With 2 bases clipped from V and 6 bases from J, the junction kept 0 bases outside the gene matches. CDR1 SQVTM and CDR2 ANQGSEA come from the germline V gene. The CDR3 reads CSVETSGNIQYF. DNA for the CDR3: TGCAGCGTTGAAACTAGCGGAAACATTCAGTACTTC.

V gene TRBV3-1 combines with J gene TRBJ2-1; D is unresolved. V gave up 0 bases and J gave up 5 bases, with 11 bases separating them. The CDR3 covers 15 residues. Germline CDR1 and CDR2: LGHDT and YNNKEL (reference sequence). CDR3 in DNA: TGTGCCAGCAGCCAAGATCTCGGTAGCAACAATGAGCAGTTCTTC. Residues: CASSQDLGSNNEQFF.